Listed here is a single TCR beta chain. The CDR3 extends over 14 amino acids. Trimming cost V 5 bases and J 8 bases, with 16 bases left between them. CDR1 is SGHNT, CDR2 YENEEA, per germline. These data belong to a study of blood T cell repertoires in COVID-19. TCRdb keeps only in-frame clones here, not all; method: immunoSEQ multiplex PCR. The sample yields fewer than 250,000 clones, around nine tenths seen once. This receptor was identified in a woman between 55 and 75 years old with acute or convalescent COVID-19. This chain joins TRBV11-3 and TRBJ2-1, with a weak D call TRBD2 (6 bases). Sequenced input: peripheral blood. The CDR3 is CASSPRSAGHEQFF. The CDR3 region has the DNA TGTGCCAGCAGCCCTAGATCTGCGGGACATGAGCAGTTCTTC.